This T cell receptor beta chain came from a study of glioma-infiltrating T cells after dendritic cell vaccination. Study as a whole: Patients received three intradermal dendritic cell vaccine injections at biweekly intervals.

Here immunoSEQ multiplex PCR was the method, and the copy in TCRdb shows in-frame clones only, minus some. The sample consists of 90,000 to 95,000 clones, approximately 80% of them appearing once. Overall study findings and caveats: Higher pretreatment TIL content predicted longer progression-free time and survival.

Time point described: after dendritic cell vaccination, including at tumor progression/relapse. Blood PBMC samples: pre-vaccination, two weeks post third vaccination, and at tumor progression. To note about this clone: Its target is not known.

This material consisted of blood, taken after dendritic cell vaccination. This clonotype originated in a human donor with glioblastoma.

As DNA, the CDR3 is TGTGCCAGCAGTGAAGCTTGGAGGGAATCCTACGAGCAGTACTTC. Protein product: CASSEAWRESYEQYF. The J gene is TRBJ2-7, the V gene TRBV6-1; D is possibly TRBD2 (6 bases). CDR3 length: 15 residues. V was cut by 0 bases and J by 1 base, with 10 bases left in between. Germline V gene data show CDR1 as MNHNS and CDR2 as SASEGT.